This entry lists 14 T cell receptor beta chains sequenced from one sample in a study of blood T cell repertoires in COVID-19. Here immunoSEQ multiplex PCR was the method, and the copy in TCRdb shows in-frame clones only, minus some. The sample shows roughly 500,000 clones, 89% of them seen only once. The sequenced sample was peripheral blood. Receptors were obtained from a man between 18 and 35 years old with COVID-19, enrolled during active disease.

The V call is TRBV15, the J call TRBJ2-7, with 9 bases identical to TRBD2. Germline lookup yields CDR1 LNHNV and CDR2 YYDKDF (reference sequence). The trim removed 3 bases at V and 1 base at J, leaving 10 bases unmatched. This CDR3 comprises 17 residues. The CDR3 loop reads CATSSLAGSRRSYEQYF. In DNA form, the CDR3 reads TGTGCCACCAGCAGCCTAGCGGGGAGCAGGCGGTCCTACGAGCAGTACTTC.

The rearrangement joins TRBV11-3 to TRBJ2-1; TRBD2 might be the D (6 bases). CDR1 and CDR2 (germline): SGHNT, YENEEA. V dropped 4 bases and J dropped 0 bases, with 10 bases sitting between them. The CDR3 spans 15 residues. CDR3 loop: CASSSLGSSYNEQFF. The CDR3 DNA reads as TGTGCCAGCAGCTCCCTCGGGAGCTCCTACAATGAGCAGTTCTTC.

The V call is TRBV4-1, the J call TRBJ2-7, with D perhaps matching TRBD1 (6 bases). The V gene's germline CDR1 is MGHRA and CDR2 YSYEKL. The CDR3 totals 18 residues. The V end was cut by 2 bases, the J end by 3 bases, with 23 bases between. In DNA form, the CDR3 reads TGCGCCAGCAGCCAATATGTCTTTGCGGCAGGGGCCTACTACGAGCAGTACTTC. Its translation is CASSQYVFAAGAYYEQYF.

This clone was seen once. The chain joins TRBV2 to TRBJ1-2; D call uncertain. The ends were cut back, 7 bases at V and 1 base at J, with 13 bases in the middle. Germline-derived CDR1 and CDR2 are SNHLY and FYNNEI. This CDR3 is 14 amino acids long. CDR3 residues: CASNAGPDNYGYTF. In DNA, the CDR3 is TGTGCCAGCAACGCAGGCCCGGATAACTATGGCTACACCTTC.

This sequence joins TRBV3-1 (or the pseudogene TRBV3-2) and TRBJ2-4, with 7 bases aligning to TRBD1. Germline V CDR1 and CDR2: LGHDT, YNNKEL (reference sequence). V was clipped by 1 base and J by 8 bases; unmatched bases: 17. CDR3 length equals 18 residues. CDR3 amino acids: CASSQVGFGTDRGDIQYF. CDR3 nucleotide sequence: TGTGCCAGCAGCCAAGTCGGTTTTGGGACAGATCGAGGGGACATTCAGTACTTC.

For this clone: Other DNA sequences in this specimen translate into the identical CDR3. Here the CDR3 DNA reads TGTGCCAGTAGTATTGGACAGGGATCCTACGAGCAGTACTTC. It codes for CASSIGQGSYEQYF. J is TRBJ2-7 and V is TRBV19; 8 bases fit TRBD1. J gave up 1 base and V 3 bases, and 2 bases lay outside the gene matches. This CDR3 comprises 14 residues. CDR1 LNHDA and CDR2 SQIVND come from the germline V gene (reference sequence).

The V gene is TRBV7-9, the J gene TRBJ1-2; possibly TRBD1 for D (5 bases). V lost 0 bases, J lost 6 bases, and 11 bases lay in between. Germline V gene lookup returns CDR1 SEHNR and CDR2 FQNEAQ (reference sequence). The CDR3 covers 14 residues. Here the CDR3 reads CASSLADTPHGYTF. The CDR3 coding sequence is TGTGCCAGCAGCTTAGCGGACACCCCTCATGGCTACACCTTC.

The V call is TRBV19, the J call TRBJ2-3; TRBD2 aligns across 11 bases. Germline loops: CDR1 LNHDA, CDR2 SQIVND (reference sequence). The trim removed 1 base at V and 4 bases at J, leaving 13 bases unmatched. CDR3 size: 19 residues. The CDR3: CASSIGLGLAVPRADTQYF. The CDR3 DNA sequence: TGTGCCAGTAGTATAGGGTTGGGACTAGCGGTTCCCAGGGCAGATACGCAGTATTTT.

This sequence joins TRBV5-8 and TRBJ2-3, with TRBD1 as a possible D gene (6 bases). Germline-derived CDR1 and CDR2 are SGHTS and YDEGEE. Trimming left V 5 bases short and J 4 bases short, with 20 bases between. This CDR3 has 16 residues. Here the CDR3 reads CASRTGQNVNPDTQYF. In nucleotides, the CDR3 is TGTGCCAGCAGAACTGGACAGAACGTAAACCCAGATACGCAGTATTTT.

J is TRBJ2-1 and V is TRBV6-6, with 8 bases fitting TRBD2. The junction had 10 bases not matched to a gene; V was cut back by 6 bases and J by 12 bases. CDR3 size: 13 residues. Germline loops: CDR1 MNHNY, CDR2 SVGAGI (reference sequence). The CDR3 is CASSPGTRSAQFF. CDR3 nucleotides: TGTGCCAGCAGCCCCGGGACTAGGTCGGCGCAGTTCTTC.

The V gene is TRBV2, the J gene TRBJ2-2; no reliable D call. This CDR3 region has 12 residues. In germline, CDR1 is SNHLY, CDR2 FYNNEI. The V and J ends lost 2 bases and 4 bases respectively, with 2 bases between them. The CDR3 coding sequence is TGTGCCAGCAGTGAACGCACCGGGGAGCTGTTTTTT. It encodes CASSERTGELFF.

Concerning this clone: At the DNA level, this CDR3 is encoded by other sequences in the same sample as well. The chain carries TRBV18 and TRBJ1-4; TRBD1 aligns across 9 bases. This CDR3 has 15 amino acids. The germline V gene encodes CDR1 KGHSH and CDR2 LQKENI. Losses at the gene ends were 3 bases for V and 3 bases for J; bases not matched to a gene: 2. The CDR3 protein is CASSPGQGPNEKLFF. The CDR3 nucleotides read TGTGCCAGCTCACCGGGACAGGGACCTAATGAAAAACTGTTTTTT.

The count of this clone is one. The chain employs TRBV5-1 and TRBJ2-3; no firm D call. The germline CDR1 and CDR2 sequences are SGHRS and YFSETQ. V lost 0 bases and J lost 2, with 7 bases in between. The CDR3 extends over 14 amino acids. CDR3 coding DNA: TGCGCCAGCAGCTTGGCCGCAGACACAGATACGCAGTATTTT. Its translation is CASSLAADTDTQYF.

CDR3 in amino acids: CATKAANRGDNTGELFF. The CDR3 DNA follows: TGTGCCACCAAGGCGGCTAACCGGGGGGACAACACCGGGGAGCTGTTTTTT. V gene TRBV7-9 combines with J gene TRBJ2-2; 7 bases agree with TRBD2. This CDR3 has 17 residues. CDR1 SEHNR and CDR2 FQNEAQ come from the germline V gene (reference sequence). V shed 10 bases, J shed 2 bases, and the junction held 16 bases outside the gene matches.